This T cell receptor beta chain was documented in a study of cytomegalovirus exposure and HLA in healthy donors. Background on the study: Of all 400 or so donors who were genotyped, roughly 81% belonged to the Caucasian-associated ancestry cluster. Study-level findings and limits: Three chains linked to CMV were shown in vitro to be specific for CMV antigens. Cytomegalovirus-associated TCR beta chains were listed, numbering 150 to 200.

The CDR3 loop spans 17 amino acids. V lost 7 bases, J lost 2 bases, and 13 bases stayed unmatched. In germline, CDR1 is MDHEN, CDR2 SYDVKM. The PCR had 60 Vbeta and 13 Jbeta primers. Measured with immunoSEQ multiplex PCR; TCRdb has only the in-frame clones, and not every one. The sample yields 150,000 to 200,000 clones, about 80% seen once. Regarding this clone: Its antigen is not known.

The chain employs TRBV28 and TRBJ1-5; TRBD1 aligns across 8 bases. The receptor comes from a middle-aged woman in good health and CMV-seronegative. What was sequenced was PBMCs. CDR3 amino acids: CASTKIAGGDGNQPQHF. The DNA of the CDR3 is TGTGCCAGCACCAAAATAGCAGGGGGCGACGGCAATCAGCCCCAGCATTTT.